Below are 12 T cell receptor beta chains sequenced from a single sample in a study of CD8 T cells in ankylosing spondylitis. TCRdb re-derived calls from the 5' RACE reads in MiXCR, one entry per CDR3 protein. This table holds some 63,000 distinct CDR3 sequences, 6.2% found once. Source material: synovial fluid, either unsorted or a sorted T cell fraction (not recorded which). The source is a male donor with ankylosing spondylitis.

The V and J genes are TRBV11-3 and TRBJ2-3; D is uncertain. The V end lost 7 bases, the J end lost 6 bases, and 14 bases lay between the germline ends. The CDR3 spans 13 residues. In germline, CDR1 is SGHNT, CDR2 YENEEA. The CDR3 sequence is CASTTSGFDTQYF. The CDR3 nucleotides read TGTGCCAGCACCACATCCGGGTTCGATACGCAGTATTTT.

The chain combines TRBV29-1 with TRBJ2-3, with 8 bases that match TRBD1. The CDR3 totals 13 residues. Trimming removed 2 bases from V and 6 bases from J; junction bases left unmatched: 4. Germline lookup yields CDR1 SQVTM and CDR2 ANQGSEA. CDR3 bases: TGCAGCGTTGAACTACAGGGGGTGGATACGCAGTATTTT. This translates into CSVELQGVDTQYF.

The chain couples TRBV20-1 to TRBJ1-3; D may be TRBD1 (5 bases). Deletions cut 8 bases from V and 0 bases from J, with 17 bases between. Germline loops: CDR1 DFQATT, CDR2 SNEGSKA (reference sequence). This CDR3 spans 15 amino acids. The CDR3 sequence is CSSVQGPFSGNTIYF. For the CDR3, the DNA is TGCAGTTCGGTCCAGGGTCCCTTCTCTGGAAACACCATATATTTT.

This clonotype has ten or more counts. The chain employs TRBV28 and TRBJ2-6; 7 bases are a match to TRBD1. Germline-derived CDR1 and CDR2 are MDHEN and SYDVKM. CDR3 length equals 18 residues. Losses at the gene ends were 4 bases for V and 3 bases for J; bases not matched to a gene: 12. CDR3 region: CASSSRRQGSYGANVLTF. The CDR3 nucleotides read TGTGCCAGCAGTTCGCGCAGACAGGGTTCATATGGGGCCAACGTCCTGACTTTC.

This chain links TRBV29-1 with TRBJ1-5; 7 positions agree with TRBD1. Germline CDR1 and CDR2: SQVTM and ANQGSEA. The length of the CDR3 is 12 residues. Trimming cost V 4 bases and J 7 bases; bases outside gene matches: 4. CDR3 nucleotide sequence: TGCAGCGTTGGAGGGGGCGGGCAGCCCCAGCATTTT. Its protein is CSVGGGGQPQHF.

In this sample, this clonotype turned up a few times. This chain links TRBV11-3 with TRBJ1-6; the D gene is possibly TRBD1 (5 bases). The V gene lost 2 bases and the J gene lost 9 bases, with 8 bases spanning the gap. CDR1 and CDR2 from the germline V gene are SGHNT and YENEEA. The CDR3 extends over 13 amino acids. CDR3 sequence: CASSLSQGSPLHF. CDR3 DNA sequence: TGTGCCAGCAGCTTAAGCCAGGGTTCACCCCTCCACTTT. Full variable domain (outside the CDR3, taken from reference TRBV11-3 and TRBJ1-6): EAGVVQSPRYKIIEKKQPVAFWCNPISGHNTLYWYLQNLGQGPELLIRYENEEAVDDSQLPKDRFSAERLKGVDSTLKIQPAELGDSAVYLCASSLSQGSPLHFGNGTRLTVT.

The chain carries TRBV30 and TRBJ2-7; D gene ambiguous. Trimming removed 1 base from V and 4 bases from J, with 5 bases in between. Looked up from germline, CDR1 is GTSNPN and CDR2 is SVGIG (reference sequence). This CDR3 is 11 amino acids long. The CDR3 DNA sequence: TGTGCCTGGAGTGGGCGATACGAGCAGTACTTC. Residues: CAWSGRYEQYF. Together with reference TRBV30 and TRBJ2-7, the CDR3 gives the full variable domain: SQTIHQWPATLVQPVGSPLSLECTVEGTSNPNLYWYRQAAGRGLQLLFYSVGIGQISSEVPQNLSASRPQDRQFILSSKKLLLSDSGFYLCAWSGRYEQYFGPGTRLTVT.

This clonotype was seen repeatedly, ten times or more. CDR3 protein: CASIRTSGSYNEQFF. CDR3 DNA: TGTGCCAGTATACGGACTAGCGGGTCCTACAATGAGCAGTTCTTC. V is TRBV19 and J is TRBJ2-1; the match to TRBD2 covers 11 bases. Germline CDR1 and CDR2: LNHDA and SQIVND (reference sequence). This CDR3 region has 15 residues. Germline trimming cut 7 bases from V and 1 base from J; bases unmatched to any gene: 3.

This clonotype was picked up many times. This chain connects TRBV12-3 or TRBV12-4 to TRBJ2-2; perhaps TRBD1 as D (5 bases). The V end was cut by 3 bases, the J end by 4 bases, with 12 bases between. The CDR3 extends over 15 amino acids. CDR3 sequence reads: CASSFRAGLTGELFF. The CDR3 DNA sequence: TGTGCCAGCAGTTTTAGAGCAGGGCTCACCGGGGAGCTGTTTTTT.

This clonotype showed up many times. The chain is built from TRBV9 and TRBJ2-1; 11 nucleotides align to TRBD2. In germline, CDR1 is SGDLS, CDR2 YYNGEE. The CDR3 covers 16 residues. J lost 4 bases, V lost 7 bases, and 10 bases had no gene match. The CDR3 spells CASGGTSGLTYNEQFF. CDR3 coding DNA: TGTGCCAGCGGGGGGACTAGCGGTCTAACGTACAATGAGCAGTTCTTC.

The table lists this clonotype with a few counts. CDR3 loop: CASGGQGREFFDEQFF. The CDR3 DNA follows: TGCGCCAGCGGGGGCCAGGGGCGGGAATTCTTCGATGAGCAGTTCTTC. The chain uses TRBV5-1 and TRBJ2-1, with D perhaps matching TRBD1 or TRBD2 (6 bases each). V was cut by 7 bases and J by 8 bases, with 25 bases left in between. Germline V CDR1 and CDR2: SGHRS, YFSETQ. CDR3 length: 16 residues. Based on the CDR3 plus reference TRBV5-1 and TRBJ2-1, the full variable domain is KAGVTQTPRYLIKTRGQQVTLSCSPISGHRSVSWYQQTPGQGLQFLFEYFSETQRNKGNFPGRFSGRQFSNSRSEMNVSTLELGDSALYLCASGGQGREFFDEQFFGPGTRLTVL.

This clonotype is medium-sized by share. V usage is TRBV7-8 and J usage is TRBJ2-5; 12 bases are a match to TRBD2. The V gene's germline CDR1 is SGHVS and CDR2 FQNEAQ. With 7 bases clipped from V and 5 bases from J, the junction kept 8 bases outside the gene matches. The CDR3 covers 15 residues. As DNA, the CDR3 is TGTGCCAGCAATCTCGGACTAGCGGGAAGTGAGACCCAGTACTTC. Translated, it gives CASNLGLAGSETQYF.